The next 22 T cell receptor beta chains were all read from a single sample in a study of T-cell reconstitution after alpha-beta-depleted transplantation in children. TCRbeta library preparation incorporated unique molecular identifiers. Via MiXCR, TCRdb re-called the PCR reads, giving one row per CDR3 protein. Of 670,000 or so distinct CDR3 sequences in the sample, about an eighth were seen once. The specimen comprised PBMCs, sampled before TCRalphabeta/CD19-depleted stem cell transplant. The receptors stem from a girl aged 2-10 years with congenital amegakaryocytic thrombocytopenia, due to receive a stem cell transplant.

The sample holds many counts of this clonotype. In DNA, the CDR3 is TGTGCCAGCACCCCCCGGACACCGAACACTGAAGCTTTCTTT. Residues: CASTPRTPNTEAFF. This rearrangement joins TRBV6-1 to TRBJ1-1; perhaps TRBD1 as D (5 bases). Looked up from germline, CDR1 is MNHNS and CDR2 is SASEGT. The CDR3 has 14 amino acids. V lost 7 bases and J lost 1, with 13 bases in between.

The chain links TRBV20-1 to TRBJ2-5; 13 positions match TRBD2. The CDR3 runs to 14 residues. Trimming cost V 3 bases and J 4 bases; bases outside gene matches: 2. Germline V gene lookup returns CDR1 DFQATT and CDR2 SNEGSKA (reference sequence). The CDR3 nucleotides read TGCAGTGCTAGGAGACTAGCGGGAGGAGAGACCCAGTACTTC. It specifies CSARRLAGGETQYF.

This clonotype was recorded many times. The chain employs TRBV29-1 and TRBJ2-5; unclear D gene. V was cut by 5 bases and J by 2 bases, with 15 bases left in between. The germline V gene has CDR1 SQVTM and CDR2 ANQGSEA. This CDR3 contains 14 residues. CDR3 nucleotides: TGCAGCGTTACGCGATCAGGTGTACAAGAGACCCAGTACTTC. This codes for CSVTRSGVQETQYF.

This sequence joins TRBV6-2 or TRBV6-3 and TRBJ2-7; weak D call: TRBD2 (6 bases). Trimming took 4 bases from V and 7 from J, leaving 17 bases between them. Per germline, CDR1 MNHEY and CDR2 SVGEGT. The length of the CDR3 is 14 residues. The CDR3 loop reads CASSSSGGTGEQYF. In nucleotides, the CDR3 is TGTGCCAGCAGTTCTTCCGGCGGGACGGGGGAGCAGTACTTC.

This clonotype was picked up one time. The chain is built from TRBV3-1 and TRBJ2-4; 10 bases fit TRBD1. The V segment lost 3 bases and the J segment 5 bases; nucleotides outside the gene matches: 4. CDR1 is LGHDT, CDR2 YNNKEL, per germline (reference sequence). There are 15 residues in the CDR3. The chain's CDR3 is CASSQEGTGENIQYF. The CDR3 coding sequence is TGTGCCAGCAGCCAGGAAGGGACAGGGGAAAACATTCAGTACTTC.

The DNA for the CDR3 is TGCGCCAGCAGCCAAGAACACAGGCAAGAGACCCAGTACTTC. Translating gives CASSQEHRQETQYF. The chain has TRBV4-1 and TRBJ2-5; possible D gene TRBD1, 5 bases. Germline V gives CDR1 MGHRA, CDR2 YSYEKL. Trimming shortened V by 0 bases and J by 2 bases, and 7 bases separated the two germline ends. The CDR3 spans 14 residues.

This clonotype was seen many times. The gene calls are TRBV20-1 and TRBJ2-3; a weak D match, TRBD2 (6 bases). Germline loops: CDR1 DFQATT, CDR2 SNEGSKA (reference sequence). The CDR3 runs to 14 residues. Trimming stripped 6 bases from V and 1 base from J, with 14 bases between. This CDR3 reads CSAPSAIGTDTQYF. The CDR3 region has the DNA TGCAGTGCCCCTAGCGCAATAGGCACAGATACGCAGTATTTT.

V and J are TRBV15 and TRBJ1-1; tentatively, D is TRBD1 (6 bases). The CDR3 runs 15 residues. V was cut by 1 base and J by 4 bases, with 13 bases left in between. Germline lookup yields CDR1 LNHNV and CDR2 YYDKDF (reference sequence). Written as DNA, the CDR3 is TGTGCCACCAGCAGAGGCACAGGGTCGAGCACTGAAGCTTTCTTT. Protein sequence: CATSRGTGSSTEAFF. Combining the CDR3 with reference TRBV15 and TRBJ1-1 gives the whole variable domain DAMVIQNPRYQVTQFGKPVTLSCSQTLNHNVMYWYQQKSSQAPKLLFHYYDKDFNNEADTPDNFQSRRPNTSFCFLDIRSPGLGDTAMYLCATSRGTGSSTEAFFGQGTRLTVV.

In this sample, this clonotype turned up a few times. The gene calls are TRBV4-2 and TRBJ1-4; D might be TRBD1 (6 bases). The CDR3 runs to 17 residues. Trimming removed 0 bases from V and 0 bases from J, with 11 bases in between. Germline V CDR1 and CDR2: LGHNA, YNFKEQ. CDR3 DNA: TGTGCCAGCAGCCAAGATTGGGGGGCCGCAACTAATGAAAAACTGTTTTTT. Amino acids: CASSQDWGAATNEKLFF.

CDR3 DNA sequence: TGTGCCAGCAGCTCACGGACTAGCGGGGCCCCCGGGACGCAGTATTTT. Translated: CASSSRTSGAPGTQYF. The chain couples TRBV7-9 to TRBJ2-3, with 12 bases that match TRBD2. V shed 4 bases, J shed 9 bases, and the junction held 11 bases outside the gene matches. CDR3 length: 16 residues. Germline V CDR1 and CDR2: SEHNR, FQNEAQ (reference sequence).

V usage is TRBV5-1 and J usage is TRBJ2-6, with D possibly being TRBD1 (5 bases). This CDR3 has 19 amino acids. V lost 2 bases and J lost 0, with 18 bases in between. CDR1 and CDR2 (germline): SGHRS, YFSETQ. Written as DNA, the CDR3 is TGCGCCAGCAGCTTCCTGTCTCTGACAGCCTACTCTGGGGCCAACGTCCTGACTTTC. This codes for CASSFLSLTAYSGANVLTF.

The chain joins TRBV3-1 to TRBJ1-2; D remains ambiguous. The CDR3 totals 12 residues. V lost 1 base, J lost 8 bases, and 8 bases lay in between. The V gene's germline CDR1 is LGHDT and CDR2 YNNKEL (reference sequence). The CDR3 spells CASSQGADGYTF. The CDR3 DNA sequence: TGTGCCAGCAGCCAAGGGGCAGACGGCTACACCTTC. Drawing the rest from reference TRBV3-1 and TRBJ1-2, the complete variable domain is DTAVSQTPKYLVTQMGNDKSIKCEQNLGHDTMYWYKQDSKKFLKIMFSYNNKELIINETVPNRFSPKSPDKAHLNLHINSLELGDSAVYFCASSQGADGYTFGSGTRLTVV.

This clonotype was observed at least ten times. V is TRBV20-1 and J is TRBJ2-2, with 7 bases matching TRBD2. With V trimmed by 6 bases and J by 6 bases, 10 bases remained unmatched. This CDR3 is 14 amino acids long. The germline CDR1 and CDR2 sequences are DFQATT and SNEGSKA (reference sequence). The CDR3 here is CSAIGLEGSGELFF. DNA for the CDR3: TGCAGTGCGATCGGACTAGAAGGGTCCGGGGAGCTGTTTTTT.

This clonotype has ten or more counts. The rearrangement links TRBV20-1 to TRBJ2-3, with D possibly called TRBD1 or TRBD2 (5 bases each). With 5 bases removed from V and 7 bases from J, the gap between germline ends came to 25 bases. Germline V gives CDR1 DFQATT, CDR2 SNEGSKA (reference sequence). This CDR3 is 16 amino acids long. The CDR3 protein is CSAPKSWQAGAHTQYF. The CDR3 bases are TGCAGTGCTCCGAAATCCTGGCAAGCCGGGGCCCATACGCAGTATTTT.

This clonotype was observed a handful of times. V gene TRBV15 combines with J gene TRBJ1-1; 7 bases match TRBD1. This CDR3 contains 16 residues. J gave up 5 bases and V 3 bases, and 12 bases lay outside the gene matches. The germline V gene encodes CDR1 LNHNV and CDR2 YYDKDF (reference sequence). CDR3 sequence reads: CATSSLRRQGRTEAFF. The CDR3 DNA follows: TGTGCCACCAGCAGTCTCCGCCGACAGGGAAGGACTGAAGCTTTCTTT.

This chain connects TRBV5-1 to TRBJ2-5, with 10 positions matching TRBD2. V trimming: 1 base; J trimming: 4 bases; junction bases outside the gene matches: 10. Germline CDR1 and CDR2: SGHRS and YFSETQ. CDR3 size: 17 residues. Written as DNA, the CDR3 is TGCGCCAGCAGCTTGACTAGCGGGATCACGATTGGAGAGACCCAGTACTTC. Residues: CASSLTSGITIGETQYF.

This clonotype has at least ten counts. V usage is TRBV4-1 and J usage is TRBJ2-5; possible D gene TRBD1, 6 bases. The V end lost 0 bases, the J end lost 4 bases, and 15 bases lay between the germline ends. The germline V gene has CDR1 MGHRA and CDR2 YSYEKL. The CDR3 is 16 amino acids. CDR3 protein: CASSQDRGLLSETQYF. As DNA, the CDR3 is TGCGCCAGCAGCCAAGACAGGGGCTTGTTATCAGAGACCCAGTACTTC.

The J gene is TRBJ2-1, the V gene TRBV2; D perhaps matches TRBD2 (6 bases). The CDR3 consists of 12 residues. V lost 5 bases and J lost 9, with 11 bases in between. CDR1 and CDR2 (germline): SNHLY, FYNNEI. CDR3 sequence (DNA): TGTGCCAGCAGTTATTACGGGAGTGAGCAGTTCTTC. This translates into CASSYYGSEQFF.

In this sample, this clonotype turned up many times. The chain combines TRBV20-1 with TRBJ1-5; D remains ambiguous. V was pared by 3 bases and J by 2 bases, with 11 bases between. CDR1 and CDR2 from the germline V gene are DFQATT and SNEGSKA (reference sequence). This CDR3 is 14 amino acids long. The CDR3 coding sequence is TGCAGTGCTAGGGTTCCTAGCGGCAATCAGCCCCAGCATTTT. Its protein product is CSARVPSGNQPQHF.

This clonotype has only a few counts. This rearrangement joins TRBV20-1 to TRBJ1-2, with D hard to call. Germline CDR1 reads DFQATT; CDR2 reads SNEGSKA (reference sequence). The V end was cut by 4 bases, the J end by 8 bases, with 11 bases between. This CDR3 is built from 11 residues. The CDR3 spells CSATISAGYTF. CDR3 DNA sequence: TGCAGTGCTACGATCTCGGCGGGCTACACCTTC.

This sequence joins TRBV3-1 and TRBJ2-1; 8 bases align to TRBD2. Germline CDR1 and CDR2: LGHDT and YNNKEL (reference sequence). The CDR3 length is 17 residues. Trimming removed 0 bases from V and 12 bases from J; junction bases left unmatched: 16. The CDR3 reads CASSQDLRGLGGIGQFF. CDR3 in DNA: TGTGCCAGCAGCCAAGATTTAAGGGGACTAGGGGGAATAGGGCAGTTCTTC.

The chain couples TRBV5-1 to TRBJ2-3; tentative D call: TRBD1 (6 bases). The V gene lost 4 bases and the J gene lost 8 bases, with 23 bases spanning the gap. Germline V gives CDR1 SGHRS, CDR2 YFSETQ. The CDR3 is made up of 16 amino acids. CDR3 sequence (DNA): TGCGCCAGCAGCCTCCCCGACAGGACAATCGGAGGTACGCAGTATTTT. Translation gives CASSLPDRTIGGTQYF.